This TCR beta chain was recovered during a study of beta chain features in type 1 diabetes. About this clone itself: The antigen remains unidentified.

General study points: TCRB CDR3 length was moderately but significantly reduced in all four CD4+ subsets of Type 1 diabetes patients.

Expressed TCRB transcripts were sequenced, since all the RNA that had been isolated was reverse transcribed. The data were produced by immunoSEQ multiplex PCR, yet TCRdb's version contains in-frame clones alone and is incomplete. The sample carries roughly 250,000 clones, around 21% recorded once. Based on CD45RO/CCR7/CD25/CD127/CD95/CD27, CD4+ regulatory, stem cell-like memory, naive and central memory cells were sorted. Sorted populations all had greater than 95% purity. The sequencing sample was made of naive CD4+ T cells from blood. This sequence originates from a woman aged 40 to 49 with type 1 diabetes.

The CDR3: CASSQAGGYEQYF. CDR3 nucleotides: TGTGCCAGCAGCCAAGCAGGGGGGTACGAGCAGTACTTC. The J gene is TRBJ2-7, the V gene TRBV14; D might be TRBD1 (7 bases). CDR1 SGHDN and CDR2 FVKESK come from the germline V gene. There are 13 residues in the CDR3. The V and J ends lost 1 base and 4 bases respectively, with 8 bases between them.